This T cell receptor (beta chain) was identified in a study of cytomegalovirus exposure and HLA in healthy donors. Whole-study context: Some 85 million unique TCRs, all from HLA-typed donors, were included in an early release of the data. Study-level points and caveats: Several top significant clusters appeared, in a later analysis, to be linked to common viral pathogens.

PCR involved 60 Vbeta and 13 Jbeta primers. Clones were read by immunoSEQ multiplex PCR, and TCRdb kept only the in-frame ones, dropping some. The sample lists about 110,000 clones, 80% occurring once. With regard to this clone: The antigen remains unidentified.

The clonotype originates from a woman aged 55-70 years in good health and CMV-seropositive. The source material was PBMCs.

CDR3 coding DNA: TGCGCCAGCAGCACCGGTTCCGTCGCCTACAATGAGCAGTTCTTC. Encoded protein: CASSTGSVAYNEQFF. This chain joins TRBV5-1 and TRBJ2-1; no definite D call. V lost 4 bases and J 2 bases, leaving 13 bases between the germline ends. Germline V lookup: CDR1 SGHRS, CDR2 YFSETQ. CDR3 length: 15 amino acids.